This T cell receptor (beta chain) is from a study of regulatory T cells in long-lasting Graves disease. Overall study results and limits: The study found TRBV28, TRBJ1-2 and TRBJ2-5 favored in persistent disease. In persistent patients, shared public clonotypes (roughly 2,800) outnumbered those in new patients (about 1,000).

Arm-PCR of CDR3 regions and iRepertoire HTBI primers were the basis on which TCR beta libraries were built. TCRdb itself ran the multiplex PCR reads through MiXCR, one entry per CDR3 protein. The sample carries around 250,000 distinct CDR3 sequences, 15% to 20% recorded once. This clonotype showed up many times. No antigen is known for it. Time point denoted: newly diagnosed GD, antithyroid drugs for less than 3 months. The TCR library was made from RNA that had been extracted from PBMCs in TRIzol. Germline lookup yields CDR1 DFQATT and CDR2 SNEGSKA (reference sequence). The V segment lost 4 bases and the J segment 2 bases; nucleotides outside the gene matches: 7. The CDR3 contains 15 residues. This sample was also put to use in a study of T cells in Graves' hyperthyroidism and ophthalmopathy. This second study says: Using 13 V-J features, a model discriminated ophthalmopathy from stable hyperthyroidism.

Sequenced here: peripheral blood mononuclear cells (PBMCs), sampled at new diagnosis, from a patient treated with antithyroid drugs. V usage is TRBV20-1 and J usage is TRBJ2-3; 9 bases map to TRBD2. This TCR was sampled from a woman aged 30 to 39 with Graves disease. CDR3 sequence: CSAKPSGGSTDTQYF. CDR3 DNA: TGCAGTGCTAAGCCCAGCGGGGGGTCCACAGATACGCAGTATTTT.